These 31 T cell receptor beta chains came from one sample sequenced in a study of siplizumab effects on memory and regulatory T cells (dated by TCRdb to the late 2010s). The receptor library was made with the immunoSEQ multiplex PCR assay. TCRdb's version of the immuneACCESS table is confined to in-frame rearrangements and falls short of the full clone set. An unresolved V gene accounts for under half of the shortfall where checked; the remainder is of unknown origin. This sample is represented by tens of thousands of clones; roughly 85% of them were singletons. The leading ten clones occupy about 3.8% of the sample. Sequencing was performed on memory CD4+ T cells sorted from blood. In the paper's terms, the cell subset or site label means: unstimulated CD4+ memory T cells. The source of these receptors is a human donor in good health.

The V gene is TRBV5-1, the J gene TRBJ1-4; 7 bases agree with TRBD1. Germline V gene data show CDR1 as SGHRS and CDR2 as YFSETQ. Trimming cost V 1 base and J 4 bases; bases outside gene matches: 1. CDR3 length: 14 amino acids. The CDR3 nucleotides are TGCGCCAGCAGCTTGACAGGGGTTAATGAAAAACTGTTTTTT. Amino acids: CASSLTGVNEKLFF.

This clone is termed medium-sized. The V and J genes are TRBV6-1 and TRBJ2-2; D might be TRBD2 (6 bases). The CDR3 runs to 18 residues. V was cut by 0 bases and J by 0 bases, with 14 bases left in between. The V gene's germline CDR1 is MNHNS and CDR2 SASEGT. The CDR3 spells CASSEALRGSANTGELFF. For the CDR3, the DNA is TGTGCCAGCAGTGAAGCCCTGCGGGGTTCCGCGAACACCGGGGAGCTGTTTTTT.

CDR3 nucleotides: TGTGCCAGCTCACCACCTGGGACAGGGGTCCCCACCATATATTTT. Translation: CASSPPGTGVPTIYF. This chain uses TRBV18 with TRBJ1-3; 10 positions agree with TRBD1. Looked up from germline, CDR1 is KGHSH and CDR2 is LQKENI. This CDR3 has 15 amino acids. J was trimmed by 9 bases and V by 0 bases; bases with no gene match: 5.

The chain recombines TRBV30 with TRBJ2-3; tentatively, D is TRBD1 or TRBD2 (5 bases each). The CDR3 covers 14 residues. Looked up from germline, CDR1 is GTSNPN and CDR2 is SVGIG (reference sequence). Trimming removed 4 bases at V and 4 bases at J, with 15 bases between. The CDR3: CAWKVGRGPDTQYF. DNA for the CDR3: TGTGCCTGGAAGGTCGGCCGGGGCCCAGATACGCAGTATTTT.

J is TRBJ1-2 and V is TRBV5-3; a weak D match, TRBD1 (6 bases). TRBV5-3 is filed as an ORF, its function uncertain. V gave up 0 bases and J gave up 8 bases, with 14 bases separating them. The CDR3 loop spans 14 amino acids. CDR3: CARSLATCRGGYTF. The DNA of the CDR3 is TGTGCCAGAAGCTTGGCGACTTGCAGGGGCGGCTACACCTTC.

CDR3 protein: CASSPRGGPYNEQFF. The DNA for the CDR3 is TGTGCCAGCAGCCCCCGGGGGGGGCCCTACAATGAGCAGTTCTTC. V and J are TRBV11-2 and TRBJ2-1; TRBD2 matches at 8 bases. CDR3 length: 15 residues. J gave up 2 bases and V 5 bases, and 5 bases lay outside the gene matches. Germline assignment: CDR1 SGHAT and CDR2 FQNNGV.

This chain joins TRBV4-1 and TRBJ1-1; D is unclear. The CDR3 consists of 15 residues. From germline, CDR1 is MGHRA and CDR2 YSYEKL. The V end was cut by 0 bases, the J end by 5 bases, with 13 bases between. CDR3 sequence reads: CASSQDKSWRTEAFF. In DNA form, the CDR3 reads TGCGCCAGCAGCCAAGACAAGAGCTGGAGGACTGAAGCTTTCTTT.

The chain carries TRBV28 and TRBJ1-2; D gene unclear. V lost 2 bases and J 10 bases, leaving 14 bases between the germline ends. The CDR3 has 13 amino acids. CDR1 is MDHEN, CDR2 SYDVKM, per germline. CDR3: CASSLGQDTYYTF. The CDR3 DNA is TGTGCCAGCAGTTTAGGTCAAGACACCTACTACACCTTC.

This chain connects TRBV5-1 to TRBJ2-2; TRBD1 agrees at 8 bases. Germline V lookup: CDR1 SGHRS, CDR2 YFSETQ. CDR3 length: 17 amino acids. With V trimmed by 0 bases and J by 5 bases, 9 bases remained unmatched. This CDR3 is CASSLAAQGARTGELFF. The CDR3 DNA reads TGCGCCAGCAGCTTGGCCGCCCAGGGGGCGCGTACCGGGGAGCTGTTTTTT.

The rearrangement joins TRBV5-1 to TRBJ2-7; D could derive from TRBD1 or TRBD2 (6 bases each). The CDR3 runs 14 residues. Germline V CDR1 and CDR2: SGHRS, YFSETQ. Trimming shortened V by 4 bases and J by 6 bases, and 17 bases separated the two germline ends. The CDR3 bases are TGCGCCAGCAGCCTTGGGATGGGGGGCCTCGAGCAGTACTTC. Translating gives CASSLGMGGLEQYF.

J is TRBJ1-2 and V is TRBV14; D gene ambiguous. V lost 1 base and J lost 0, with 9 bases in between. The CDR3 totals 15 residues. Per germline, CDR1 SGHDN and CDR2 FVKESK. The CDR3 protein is CASSQVGIANYGYTF. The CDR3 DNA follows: TGTGCCAGCAGCCAAGTAGGAATAGCTAACTATGGCTACACCTTC.

DNA for the CDR3: TGTGCCAGCAGTTTATTTGGTGAGCAGTTCTTC. Its translation is CASSLFGEQFF. The chain carries TRBV27 and TRBJ2-1; D is unclear. The CDR3 length is 11 residues. V lost 1 base and J lost 9, with 4 bases in between. Germline loops: CDR1 MNHEY, CDR2 SMNVEV (reference sequence).

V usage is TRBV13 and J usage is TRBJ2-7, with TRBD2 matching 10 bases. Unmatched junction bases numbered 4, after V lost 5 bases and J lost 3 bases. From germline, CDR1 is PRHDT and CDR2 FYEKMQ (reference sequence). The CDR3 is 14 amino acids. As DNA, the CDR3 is TGTGCCAGCAGCCAGTGGACTAGCGGCTACGAGCAGTACTTC. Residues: CASSQWTSGYEQYF.

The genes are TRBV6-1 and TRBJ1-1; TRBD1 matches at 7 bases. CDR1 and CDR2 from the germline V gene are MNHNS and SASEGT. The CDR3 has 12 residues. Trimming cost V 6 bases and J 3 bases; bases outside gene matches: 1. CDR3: CASRTGYTEAFF. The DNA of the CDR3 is TGTGCCAGCAGGACAGGGTACACTGAAGCTTTCTTT.

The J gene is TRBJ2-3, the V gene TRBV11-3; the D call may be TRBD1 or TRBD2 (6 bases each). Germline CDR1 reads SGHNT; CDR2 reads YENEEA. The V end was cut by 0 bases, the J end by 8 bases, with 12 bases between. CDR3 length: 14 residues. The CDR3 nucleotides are TGTGCCAGCAGCTTAGATCTAAAGGGGGGTACGCAGTATTTT. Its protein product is CASSLDLKGGTQYF. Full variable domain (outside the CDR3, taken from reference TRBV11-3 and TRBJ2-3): EAGVVQSPRYKIIEKKQPVAFWCNPISGHNTLYWYLQNLGQGPELLIRYENEEAVDDSQLPKDRFSAERLKGVDSTLKIQPAELGDSAVYLCASSLDLKGGTQYFGPGTRLTVL.

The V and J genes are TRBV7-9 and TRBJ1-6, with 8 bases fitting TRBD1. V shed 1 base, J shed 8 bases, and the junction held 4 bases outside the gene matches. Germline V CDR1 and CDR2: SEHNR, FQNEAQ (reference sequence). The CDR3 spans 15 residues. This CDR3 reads CASSLDAGGDSPLHF. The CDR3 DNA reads TGTGCCAGCAGCTTAGATGCAGGGGGCGATTCACCCCTCCACTTT.

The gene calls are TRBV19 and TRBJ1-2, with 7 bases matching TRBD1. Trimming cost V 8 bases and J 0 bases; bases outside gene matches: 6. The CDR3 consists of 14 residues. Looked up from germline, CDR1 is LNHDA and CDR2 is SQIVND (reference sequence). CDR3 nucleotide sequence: TGTGCCAGTGGCAGGGGGAGAGCTAACTATGGCTACACCTTC. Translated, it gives CASGRGRANYGYTF.

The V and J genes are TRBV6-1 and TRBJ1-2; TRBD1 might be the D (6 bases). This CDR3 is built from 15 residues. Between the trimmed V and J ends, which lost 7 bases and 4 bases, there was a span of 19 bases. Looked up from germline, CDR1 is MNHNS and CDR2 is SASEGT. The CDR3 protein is CASISGGAGIYGYTF. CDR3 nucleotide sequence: TGTGCCAGCATTTCTGGGGGGGCGGGGATCTATGGCTACACCTTC.

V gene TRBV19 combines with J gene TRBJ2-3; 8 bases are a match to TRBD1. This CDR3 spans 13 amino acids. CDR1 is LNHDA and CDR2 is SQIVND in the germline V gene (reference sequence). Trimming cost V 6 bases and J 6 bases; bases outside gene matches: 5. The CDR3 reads CASRWDRQDTQYF. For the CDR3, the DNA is TGTGCCAGTAGATGGGACAGGCAGGATACGCAGTATTTT.

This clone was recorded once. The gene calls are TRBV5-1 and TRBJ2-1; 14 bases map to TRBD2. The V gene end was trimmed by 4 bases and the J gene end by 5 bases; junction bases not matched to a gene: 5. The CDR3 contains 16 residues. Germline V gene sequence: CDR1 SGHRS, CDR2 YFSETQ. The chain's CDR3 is CASSLTGLAGDNEQFF. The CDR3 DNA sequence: TGCGCCAGCAGCCTAACGGGACTAGCGGGAGACAATGAGCAGTTCTTC. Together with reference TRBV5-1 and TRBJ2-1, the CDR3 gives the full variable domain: KAGVTQTPRYLIKTRGQQVTLSCSPISGHRSVSWYQQTPGQGLQFLFEYFSETQRNKGNFPGRFSGRQFSNSRSEMNVSTLELGDSALYLCASSLTGLAGDNEQFFGPGTRLTVL.

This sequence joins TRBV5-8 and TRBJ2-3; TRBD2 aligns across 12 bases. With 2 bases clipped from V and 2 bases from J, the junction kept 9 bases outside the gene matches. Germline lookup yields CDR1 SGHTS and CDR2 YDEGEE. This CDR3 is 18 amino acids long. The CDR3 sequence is CASSFSLLAGGLTDTQYF. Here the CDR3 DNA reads TGTGCCAGCAGCTTTTCGCTACTAGCGGGGGGACTCACAGATACGCAGTATTTT.

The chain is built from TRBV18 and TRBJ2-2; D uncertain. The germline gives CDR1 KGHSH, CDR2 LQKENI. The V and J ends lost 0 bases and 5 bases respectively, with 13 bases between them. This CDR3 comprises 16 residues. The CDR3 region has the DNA TGTGCCAGCTCACCACCGGTTGGTGTGGAGACCGGGGAGCTGTTTTTT. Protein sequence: CASSPPVGVETGELFF.

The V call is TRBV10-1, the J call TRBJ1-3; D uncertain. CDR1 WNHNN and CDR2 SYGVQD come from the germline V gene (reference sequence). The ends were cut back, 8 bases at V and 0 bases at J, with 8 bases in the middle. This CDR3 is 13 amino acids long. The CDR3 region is CASGDGSGNTIYF. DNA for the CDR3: TGCGCCAGCGGCGACGGCTCTGGAAACACCATATATTTT.

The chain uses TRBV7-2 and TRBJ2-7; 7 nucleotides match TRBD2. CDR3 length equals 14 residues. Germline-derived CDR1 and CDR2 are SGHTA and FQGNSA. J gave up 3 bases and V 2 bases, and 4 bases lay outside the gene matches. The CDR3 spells CASSLTAGNYEQYF. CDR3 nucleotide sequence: TGTGCCAGCAGCTTAACAGCGGGAAACTACGAGCAGTACTTC. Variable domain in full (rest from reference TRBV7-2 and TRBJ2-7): GAGVSQSPSNKVTEKGKDVELRCDPISGHTALYWYRQSLGQGLEFLIYFQGNSAPDKSGLPSDRFSAERTGGSVSTLTIQRTQQEDSAVYLCASSLTAGNYEQYFGPGTRLTVT.

CDR3 sequence reads: CASSEFPATSGITYNEQFF. The CDR3 DNA is TGTGCCAGCAGTGAATTCCCGGCGACTAGCGGGATTACCTACAATGAGCAGTTCTTC. This rearrangement joins TRBV2 to TRBJ2-1; 11 bases are shared with TRBD2. V was clipped by 2 bases and J by 2 bases; unmatched bases: 11. Germline V gene data show CDR1 as SNHLY and CDR2 as FYNNEI. The CDR3 length is 19 residues.

The CDR3 DNA follows: TGTGCCAGCACCTCGTACACAACTAATGAAAAACTGTTTTTT. As protein: CASTSYTTNEKLFF. The V and J genes are TRBV7-2 and TRBJ1-4; no definite D call. CDR3 length: 14 residues. Germline values: CDR1 SGHTA, CDR2 FQGNSA. Trimming left V 7 bases short and J 0 bases short, with 9 bases between.

The CDR3 loop reads CATSRDPGTENQPQHF. In nucleotides, the CDR3 is TGTGCCACCAGCAGAGATCCCGGGACAGAAAATCAGCCCCAGCATTTT. The V gene is TRBV15, the J gene TRBJ1-5, with 7 nucleotides matching TRBD1. The germline gives CDR1 LNHNV, CDR2 YYDKDF (reference sequence). The ends lost 0 bases at V and 4 bases at J; junction bases unmatched: 6. The CDR3 consists of 16 residues.

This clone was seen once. Here the CDR3 reads CASSFDQGSGEQFF. The CDR3, as DNA: TGTGCCAGCAGTTTCGACCAAGGGTCGGGTGAGCAGTTCTTC. This chain connects TRBV7-3 to TRBJ2-1; D unresolved. The ends were cut back, 6 bases at V and 9 bases at J, with 18 bases in the middle. This CDR3 comprises 14 residues. CDR1 and CDR2 (germline): SGHTA, FQGTGA. The full variable domain, with the rest looked up from reference TRBV7-3 and TRBJ2-1, is GAGVSQTPSNKVTEKGKYVELRCDPISGHTALYWYRQSLGQGPEFLIYFQGTGAADDSGLPNDRFFAVRPEGSVSTLKIQRTERGDSAVYLCASSFDQGSGEQFFGPGTRLTVL.

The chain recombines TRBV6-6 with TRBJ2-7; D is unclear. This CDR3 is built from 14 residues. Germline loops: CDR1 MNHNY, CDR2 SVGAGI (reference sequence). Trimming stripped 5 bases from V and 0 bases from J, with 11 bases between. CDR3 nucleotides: TGTGCCAGCAGTCCCCCGGTGAGCTCCTACGAGCAGTACTTC. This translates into CASSPPVSSYEQYF.

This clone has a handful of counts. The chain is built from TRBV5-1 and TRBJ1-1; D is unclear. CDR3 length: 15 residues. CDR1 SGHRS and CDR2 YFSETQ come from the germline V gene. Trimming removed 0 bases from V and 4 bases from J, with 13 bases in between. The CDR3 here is CASSLDAEWGTEAFF. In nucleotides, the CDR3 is TGCGCCAGCAGCTTGGATGCGGAATGGGGCACTGAAGCTTTCTTT. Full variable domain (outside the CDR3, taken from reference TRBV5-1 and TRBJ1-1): KAGVTQTPRYLIKTRGQQVTLSCSPISGHRSVSWYQQTPGQGLQFLFEYFSETQRNKGNFPGRFSGRQFSNSRSEMNVSTLELGDSALYLCASSLDAEWGTEAFFGQGTRLTVV.

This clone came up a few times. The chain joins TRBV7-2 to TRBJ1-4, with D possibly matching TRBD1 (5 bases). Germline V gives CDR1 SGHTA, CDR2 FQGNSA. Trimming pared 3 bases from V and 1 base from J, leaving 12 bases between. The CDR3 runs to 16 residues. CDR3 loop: CASSFRSQGTNEKLFF. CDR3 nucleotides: TGTGCCAGCAGCTTTAGGTCTCAGGGAACTAATGAAAAACTGTTTTTT.